This TCR beta chain was captured by sequencing in a study of T cells in Graves' hyperthyroidism and ophthalmopathy. Thyroid ultrasound and orbital computed tomography, with clinical symptoms and serum thyroxine and TRAb, informed diagnoses. PBMCs were sourced from about 10 ml fresh peripheral blood. There are 12 residues in the CDR3. Trimming left V 7 bases short and J 3 bases short, with 4 bases between. Germline V gene sequence: CDR1 LNHNV, CDR2 YYDKDF (reference sequence). Study findings and constraints: In blood, most of the thyroid clonotypes expanded above 0.001 were also present. A model of 13 V-J features distinguished ophthalmopathy from stable hyperthyroidism.

Amplification yielded TCR beta CDR3 regions, with RNA transcripts as the source. Primed by the HTBI set, a first-round RT-PCR was run on the TCR CDR3. TCRdb reprocessed the multiplex PCR reads via MiXCR and lists one record per CDR3 protein. The profile covers 640,000 or so distinct CDR3 sequences, with 11% to 15% appearing a single time and roughly 7.1% taken by the ten largest. This clonotype was counted between two and nine times. The antigen remains undetermined. This TCR came from a woman aged 18-29 years with Graves' ophthalmopathy. The chain employs TRBV15 and TRBJ2-6, with D uncertain. The sequenced sample consisted of blood. The CDR3 is CATMRGANVLTF. The CDR3 nucleotides are TGTGCCACCATGCGTGGGGCCAACGTCCTGACTTTC.